The T cell receptor beta chain under discussion was sequenced for a study of blood T cell repertoires in COVID-19. Study background: Some COVID-19 samples were acute and others convalescent; all came from the United States, Italy and Spain. In each case, the material was cDNA or gDNA derived from T cells, B-cell-depleted T cells, or PBMCs.

This clone was found once. Original methodology: Scientists estimated how many nucleated cells there were by amplifying reference gene primers. The repertoire was sequenced with immunoSEQ multiplex PCR; TCRdb's copy has only in-frame clones and lacks some. Clone size and the V and J calls come from that table; the DNA yielded D and trimming. The sample lists a few hundred thousand clones, approximately 88% occurring once. This CDR3 contains 15 residues. The J segment lost 2 bases and the V segment lost 3 bases, leaving 4 bases of the junction unmatched. Germline V gene data show CDR1 as SNHLY and CDR2 as FYNNEI.

Sequenced sample: peripheral blood. The sequence was obtained from a middle-aged woman who had recovered from COVID-19. The chain uses TRBV2 and TRBJ1-2; 9 positions agree with TRBD1. This chain's CDR3 is CASSEHDRGNYGYTF. As DNA, the CDR3 is TGTGCCAGCAGTGAGCACGACAGGGGGAACTATGGCTACACCTTC.